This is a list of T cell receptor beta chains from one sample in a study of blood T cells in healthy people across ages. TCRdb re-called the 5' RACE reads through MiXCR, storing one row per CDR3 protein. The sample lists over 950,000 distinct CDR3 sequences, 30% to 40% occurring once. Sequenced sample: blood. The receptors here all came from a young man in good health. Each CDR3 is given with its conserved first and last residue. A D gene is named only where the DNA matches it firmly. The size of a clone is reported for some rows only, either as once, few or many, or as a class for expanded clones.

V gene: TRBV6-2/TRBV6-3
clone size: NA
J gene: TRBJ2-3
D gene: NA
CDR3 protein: CASSLLTQGSDTQYF
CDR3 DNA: TGTGCCAGCAGTTTATTGACACAAGGTTCAGATACGCAGTATTTT

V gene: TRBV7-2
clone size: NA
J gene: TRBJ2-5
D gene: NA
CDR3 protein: CASSLDHSQETQYF
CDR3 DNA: TGTGCCAGCAGCTTAGACCACAGCCAAGAGACCCAGTACTTC

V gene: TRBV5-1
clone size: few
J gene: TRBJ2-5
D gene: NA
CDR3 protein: CASSFTGREGQYF
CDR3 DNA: TGCGCCAGCAGCTTCACAGGAAGGGAAGGCCAGTACTTC

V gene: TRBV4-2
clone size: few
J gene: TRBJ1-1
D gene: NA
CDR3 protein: CASSPHRKGNTEAFF
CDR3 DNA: TGTGCCAGCAGCCCTCATAGAAAGGGCAACACTGAAGCTTTCTTT

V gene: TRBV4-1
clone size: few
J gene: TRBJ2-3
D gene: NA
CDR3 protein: CASSHYPEGVTDTQYF
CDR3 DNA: TGCGCCAGCAGCCATTATCCTGAGGGTGTAACAGATACGCAGTATTTT

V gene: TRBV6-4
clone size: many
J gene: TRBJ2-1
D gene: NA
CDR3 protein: CASSAGDYNEQFF
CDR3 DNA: TGTGCCAGCAGTGCCGGGGACTACAATGAGCAGTTCTTC

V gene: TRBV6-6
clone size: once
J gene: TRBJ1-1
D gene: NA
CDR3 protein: CASSRQDTEAFF
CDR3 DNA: TGTGCCAGCAGTAGACAGGATACTGAAGCTTTCTTT

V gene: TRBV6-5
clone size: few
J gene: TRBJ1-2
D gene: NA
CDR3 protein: CASRHRAYGYTF
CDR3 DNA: TGTGCCAGCAGACACAGGGCCTATGGCTACACCTTC

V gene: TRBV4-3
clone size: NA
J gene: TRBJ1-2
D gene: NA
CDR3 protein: CAGSPLPDGDYGYTF
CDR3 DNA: TGCGCCGGCAGCCCACTACCGGACGGGGACTATGGCTACACCTTC

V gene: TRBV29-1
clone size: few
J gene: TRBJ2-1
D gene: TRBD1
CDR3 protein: CSVGDIGTGVEQFF
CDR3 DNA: TGCAGCGTGGGGGATATCGGGACAGGGGTTGAGCAGTTCTTC

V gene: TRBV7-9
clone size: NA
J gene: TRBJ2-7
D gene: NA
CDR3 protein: CASSLGVGEAYNEQYF
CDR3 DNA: TGTGCCAGCAGCTTAGGGGTAGGGGAGGCTTACAATGAGCAGTACTTC